The rows below give T cell receptor beta chains drawn from one sample of a study of T cells expressing NK-cell markers. Each CDR3 protein gets one entry in TCRdb, which reprocessed the 5' RACE reads and gives no DNA. The table lists about 260,000 distinct CDR3 sequences. Sequences were obtained from blood T cells: a sorted CD56 or NKG2C T cell subset, CD4+ or CD8+ T cells, or bulk PBMC T cells (not recorded which). The receptors here all came from a woman between 18 and 69 years old in good health. Both conserved end residues are part of each CDR3. Fields, in order: V gene, J gene, CDR3 protein.

>TRBV20-1|TRBJ2-1
CSAARTGTYNEQFF
>TRBV5-6|TRBJ2-7
CASSSSGRGYEQYF
>TRBV11-2|TRBJ2-3
CASSLTGGRGTDTQYF
>TRBV6-5|TRBJ1-1
CASSHVNIGANTEAFF
>TRBV11-2|TRBJ1-2
CASSWRSYGYTF
>TRBV4-3|TRBJ2-1
CASSQGLGTGGDEQFF
>TRBV7-2|TRBJ2-3
CASKGVWASGDTQYF
>TRBV20-1|TRBJ2-1
CSAQQVPEQFF
>TRBV7-2|TRBJ2-2
CASSLAPFAGELFF
>TRBV20-1|TRBJ2-3
CSAFPPRGGLADTQYF
>TRBV7-3|TRBJ2-3
CASSLAAAGTDTQYF
>TRBV7-8|TRBJ2-3
CASRPTSGDTDTQYF
>TRBV6-2/TRBV6-3|TRBJ2-1
CASSRAGTSGSAGFF
>TRBV3-1|TRBJ1-2
CASSHREAANYGYTF
>TRBV15|TRBJ2-5
CATSRDLQGETQYF
>TRBV20-1|TRBJ2-2
CSAPRGHTGELFF
>TRBV5-6|TRBJ1-4
CASSFGPTNEKLFF
>TRBV29-1|TRBJ2-3
CSVGRDRYTDTQYF
>TRBV5-1|TRBJ2-3
CASSSWAPGGPDTQYF
>TRBV7-2|TRBJ2-1
CASSPRGGTRYNEQFF
>TRBV5-1|TRBJ2-2
CASKRGREDTGELFF
>TRBV10-3|TRBJ1-3
CAISAGPGVSGNTIYF
>TRBV3-1|TRBJ1-2
CASSHRTGLHGYTF
>TRBV24-1|TRBJ2-1
CATSGGGTRSSYNEQFF
>TRBV6-2/TRBV6-3|TRBJ1-5
CASSYLFRGQGARNQPQHF
>TRBV12-3/TRBV12-4|TRBJ2-3
CASSSGADTQYF
>TRBV6-1|TRBJ1-6
CASSIAGQSSYNSPLHF
>TRBV7-9|TRBJ1-3
CASSLRQGSGNTIYF
>TRBV6-5|TRBJ2-1
CASSSGTSRDNEQFF
>TRBV4-1|TRBJ1-4
CASSSGQGVTNEKLFF
>TRBV9|TRBJ1-6
CASSVGISGRANSPLHF
>TRBV18|TRBJ2-3
CASQPQGVTDTQYF
>TRBV11-3|TRBJ2-3
CASSSGTSGIRDTQYF
>TRBV7-9|TRBJ1-1
CASSQLMNTEAFF
>TRBV15|TRBJ1-3
CATSRRGPGNTIYF
>TRBV9|TRBJ1-1
CASSVGPGEAFF
>TRBV12-3/TRBV12-4|TRBJ2-3
CASSPFATDTQYF
>TRBV12-3/TRBV12-4|TRBJ2-7
CASRGTGSSYEQYF
>TRBV24-1|TRBJ2-3
CATSDYRVNTQYF
>TRBV19|TRBJ2-1
CASRDRDGPYGEQFF